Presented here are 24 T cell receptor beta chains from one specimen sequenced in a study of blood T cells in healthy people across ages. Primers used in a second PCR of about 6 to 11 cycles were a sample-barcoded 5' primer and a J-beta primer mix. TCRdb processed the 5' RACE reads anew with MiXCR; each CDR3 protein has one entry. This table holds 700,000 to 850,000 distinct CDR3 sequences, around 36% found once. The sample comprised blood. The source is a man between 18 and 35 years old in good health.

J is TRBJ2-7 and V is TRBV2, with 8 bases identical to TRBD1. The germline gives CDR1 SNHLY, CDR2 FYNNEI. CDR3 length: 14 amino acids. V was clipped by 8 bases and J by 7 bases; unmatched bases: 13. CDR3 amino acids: CASRWDRLDNEQYF. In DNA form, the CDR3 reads TGTGCCAGCCGCTGGGACAGGCTAGACAATGAGCAGTACTTC. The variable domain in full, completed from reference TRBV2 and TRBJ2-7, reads EPEVTQTPSHQVTQMGQEVILRCVPISNHLYFYWYRQILGQKVEFLVSFYNNEISEKSEIFDDQFSVERPDGSNFTLKIRSTKLEDSAMYFCASRWDRLDNEQYFGPGTRLTVT.

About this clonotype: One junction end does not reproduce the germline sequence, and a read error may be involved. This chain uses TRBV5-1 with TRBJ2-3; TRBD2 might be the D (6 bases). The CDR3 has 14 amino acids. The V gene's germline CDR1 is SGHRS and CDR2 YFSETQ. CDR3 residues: CTSSSGDGTDTQYF. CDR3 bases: TGCACCAGCAGCTCGGGGGATGGTACAGATACGCAGTATTTT.

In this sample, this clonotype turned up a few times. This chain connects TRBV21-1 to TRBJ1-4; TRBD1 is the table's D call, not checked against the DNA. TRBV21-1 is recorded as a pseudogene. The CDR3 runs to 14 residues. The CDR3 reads CARPTGRVGEKLFF. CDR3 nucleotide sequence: TGTGCCAGACCGACAGGGAGGGTTGGCGAAAAACTGTTTTTT.

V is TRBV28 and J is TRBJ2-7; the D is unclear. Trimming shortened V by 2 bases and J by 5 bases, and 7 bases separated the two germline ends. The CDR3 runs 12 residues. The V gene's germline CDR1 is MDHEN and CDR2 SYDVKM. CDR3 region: CASSLGYDEQYF. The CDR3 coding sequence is TGTGCCAGCAGTTTAGGGTACGACGAGCAGTACTTC.

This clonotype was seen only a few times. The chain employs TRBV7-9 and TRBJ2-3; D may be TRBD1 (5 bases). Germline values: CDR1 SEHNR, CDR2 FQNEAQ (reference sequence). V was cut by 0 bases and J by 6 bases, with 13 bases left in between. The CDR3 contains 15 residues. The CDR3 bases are TGTGCCAGCAGCTTAGCGCTTGGCAGGGCCGATACGCAGTATTTT. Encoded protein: CASSLALGRADTQYF.

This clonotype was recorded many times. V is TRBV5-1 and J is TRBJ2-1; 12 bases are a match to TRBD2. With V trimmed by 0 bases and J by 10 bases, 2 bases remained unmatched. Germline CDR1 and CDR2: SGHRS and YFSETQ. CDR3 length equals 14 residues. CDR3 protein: CASSLVTSGGEQFF. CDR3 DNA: TGCGCCAGCAGCTTGGTTACTAGCGGGGGGGAGCAGTTCTTC.

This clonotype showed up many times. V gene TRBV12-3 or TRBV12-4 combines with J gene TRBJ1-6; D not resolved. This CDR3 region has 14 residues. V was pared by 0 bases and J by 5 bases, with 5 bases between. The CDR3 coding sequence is TGTGCCAGCAGTTTAGCGCAAAATAATTCACCCCTCCACTTT. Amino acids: CASSLAQNNSPLHF.

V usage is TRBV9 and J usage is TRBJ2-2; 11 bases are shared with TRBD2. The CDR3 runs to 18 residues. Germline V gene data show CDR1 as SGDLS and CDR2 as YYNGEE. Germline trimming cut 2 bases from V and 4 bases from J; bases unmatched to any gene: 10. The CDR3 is CASSVGLAGGRGTGELFF. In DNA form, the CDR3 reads TGTGCCAGCAGCGTGGGCCTAGCGGGGGGCCGTGGCACCGGGGAGCTGTTTTTT.

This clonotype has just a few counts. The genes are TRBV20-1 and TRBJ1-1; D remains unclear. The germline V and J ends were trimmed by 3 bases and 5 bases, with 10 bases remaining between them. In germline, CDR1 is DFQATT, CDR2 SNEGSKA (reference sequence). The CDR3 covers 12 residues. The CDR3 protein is CSARPSRTEAFF. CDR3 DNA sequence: TGCAGTGCTAGGCCCTCTAGGACTGAAGCTTTCTTT.

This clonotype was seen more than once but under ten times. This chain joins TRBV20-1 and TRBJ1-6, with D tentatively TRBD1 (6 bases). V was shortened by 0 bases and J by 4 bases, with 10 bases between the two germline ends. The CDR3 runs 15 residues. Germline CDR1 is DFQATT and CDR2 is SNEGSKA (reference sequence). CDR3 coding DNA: TGCAGTGCTAGAGAGAACAGGGTGTATAATTCACCCCTCCACTTT. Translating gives CSARENRVYNSPLHF.

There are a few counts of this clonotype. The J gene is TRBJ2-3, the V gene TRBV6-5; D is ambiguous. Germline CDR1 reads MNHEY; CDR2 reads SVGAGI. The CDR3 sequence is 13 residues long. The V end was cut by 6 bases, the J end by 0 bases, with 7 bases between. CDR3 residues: CASSADSTDTQYF. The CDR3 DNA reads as TGTGCCAGCAGCGCAGATAGCACAGATACGCAGTATTTT.

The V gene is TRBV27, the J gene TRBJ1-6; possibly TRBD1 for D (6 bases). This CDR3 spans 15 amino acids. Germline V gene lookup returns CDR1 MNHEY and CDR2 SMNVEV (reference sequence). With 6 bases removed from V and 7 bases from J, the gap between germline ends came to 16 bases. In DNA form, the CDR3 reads TGTGCCAGCAGACCTGGACAGACTAAAAATTCACCCCTCCACTTT. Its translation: CASRPGQTKNSPLHF.

The DNA of the CDR3 is TGTGCCAGCAGTAAGACAGGGACAGGGCGTCAAGAGACCCAGTTCTTC. Its translation: CASSKTGTGRQETQFF. The rearrangement uses TRBV6-6 and TRBJ2-5, with 9 nucleotides matching TRBD1. The J call may be faulty, since TRBJ2-1 better matches the DNA end. This CDR3 contains 16 residues. CDR1 and CDR2 (germline): MNHNY, SVGAGI (reference sequence).

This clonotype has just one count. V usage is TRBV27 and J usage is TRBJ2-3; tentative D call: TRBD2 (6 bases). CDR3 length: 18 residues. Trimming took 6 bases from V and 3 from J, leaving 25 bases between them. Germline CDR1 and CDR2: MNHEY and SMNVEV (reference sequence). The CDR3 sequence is CASSQGSRAGMDTDTQYF. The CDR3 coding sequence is TGTGCCAGCAGCCAGGGATCGCGGGCGGGGATGGATACAGATACGCAGTATTTT.

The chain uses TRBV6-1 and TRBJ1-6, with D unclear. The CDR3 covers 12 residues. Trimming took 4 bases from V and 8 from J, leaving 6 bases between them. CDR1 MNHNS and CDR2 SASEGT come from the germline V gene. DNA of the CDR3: TGTGCCAGCAGTGCGGATTATTCACCCCTCCACTTT. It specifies CASSADYSPLHF.

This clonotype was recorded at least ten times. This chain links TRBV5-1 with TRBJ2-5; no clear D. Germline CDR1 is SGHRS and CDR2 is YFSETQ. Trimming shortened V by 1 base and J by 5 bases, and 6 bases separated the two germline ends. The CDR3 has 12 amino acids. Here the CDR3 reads CASSLFGETQYF. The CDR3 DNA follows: TGCGCCAGCAGCTTGTTTGGGGAGACCCAGTACTTC.

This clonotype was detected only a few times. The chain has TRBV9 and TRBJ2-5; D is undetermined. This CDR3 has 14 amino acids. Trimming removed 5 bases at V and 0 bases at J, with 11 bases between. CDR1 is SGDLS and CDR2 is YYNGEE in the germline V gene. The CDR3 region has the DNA TGTGCCAGCAGGGCTGGGGATAACCAAGAGACCCAGTACTTC. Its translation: CASRAGDNQETQYF.

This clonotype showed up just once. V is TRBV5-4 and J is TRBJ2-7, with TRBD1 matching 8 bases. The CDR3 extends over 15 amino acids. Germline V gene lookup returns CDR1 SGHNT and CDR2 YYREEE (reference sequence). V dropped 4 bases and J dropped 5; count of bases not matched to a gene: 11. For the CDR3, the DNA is TGTGCCAGCAGCAGTCAGGGGGCCCCGATCGACGAGCAGTACTTC. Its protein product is CASSSQGAPIDEQYF.

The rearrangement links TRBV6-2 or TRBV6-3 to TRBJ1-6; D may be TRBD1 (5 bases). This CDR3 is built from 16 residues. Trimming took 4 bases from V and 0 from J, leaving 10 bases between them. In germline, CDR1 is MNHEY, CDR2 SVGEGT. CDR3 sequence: CASSSEGHSYNSPLHF. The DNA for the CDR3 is TGTGCCAGCAGTTCGGAAGGACACTCCTATAATTCACCCCTCCACTTT.

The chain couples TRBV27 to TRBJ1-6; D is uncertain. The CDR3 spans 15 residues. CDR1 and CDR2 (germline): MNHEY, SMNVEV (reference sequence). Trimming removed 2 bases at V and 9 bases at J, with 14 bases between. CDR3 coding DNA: TGTGCCAGCAGTTTAGGCGGCAGGAACCTTTCACCCCTCCACTTT. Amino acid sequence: CASSLGGRNLSPLHF.

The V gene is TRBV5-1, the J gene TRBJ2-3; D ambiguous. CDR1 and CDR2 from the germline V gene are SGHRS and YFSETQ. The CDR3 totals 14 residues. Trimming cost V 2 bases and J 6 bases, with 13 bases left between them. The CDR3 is CASSLTTAEDTQYF. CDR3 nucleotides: TGCGCCAGCAGCTTAACCACTGCGGAGGATACGCAGTATTTT.

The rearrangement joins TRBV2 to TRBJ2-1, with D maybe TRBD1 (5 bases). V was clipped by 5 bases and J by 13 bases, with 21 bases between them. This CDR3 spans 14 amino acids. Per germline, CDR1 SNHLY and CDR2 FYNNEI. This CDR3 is CASSPLTARETQFF. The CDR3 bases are TGTGCCAGCAGTCCTTTGACAGCTAGAGAGACCCAGTTCTTC.

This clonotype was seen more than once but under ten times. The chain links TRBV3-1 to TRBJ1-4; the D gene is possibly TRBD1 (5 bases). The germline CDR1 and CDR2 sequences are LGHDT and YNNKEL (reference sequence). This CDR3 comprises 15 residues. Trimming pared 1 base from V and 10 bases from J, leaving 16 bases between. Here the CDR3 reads CASSQVGGTMGKLFF. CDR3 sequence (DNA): TGTGCCAGCAGCCAAGTGGGGGGGACGATGGGAAAACTGTTTTTT. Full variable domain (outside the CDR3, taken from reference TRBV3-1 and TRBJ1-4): DTAVSQTPKYLVTQMGNDKSIKCEQNLGHDTMYWYKQDSKKFLKIMFSYNNKELIINETVPNRFSPKSPDKAHLNLHINSLELGDSAVYFCASSQVGGTMGKLFFGSGTQLSVL.

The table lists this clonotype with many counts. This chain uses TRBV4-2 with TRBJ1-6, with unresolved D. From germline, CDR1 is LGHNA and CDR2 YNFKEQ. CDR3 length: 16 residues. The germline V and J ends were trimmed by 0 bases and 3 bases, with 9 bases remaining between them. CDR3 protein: CASSQEAQFYNSPLHF. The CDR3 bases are TGTGCCAGCAGCCAAGAGGCACAGTTCTATAATTCACCCCTCCACTTT.